This TCR beta chain was identified during a study of blood T cell repertoires in COVID-19 (dated by TCRdb to about 2020). General notes on the study: Samples covering the acute and convalescent phases of COVID-19 were provided by collaborators in the United States, Italy and Spain. The material from the prospective study consisted of cDNA or gDNA derived from T cells, B-cell-depleted T cells, or PBMCs. Deeply sampled blood TCRbeta repertoires from subjects exposed to, actively infected with, or recovered from COVID-19 were included in the dataset. The repertoires were released in a freely available public database meant as a resource for research on the immune response to SARS-CoV-2. The samples were drawn from two sources: the first 160 participants of the ongoing ImmuneRACE study, and 1,254 subjects contributed by 6 global collaborators. The sample metadata nearly always contained a de-identified subject ID, COVID-19 status, age in years and sex. Where available, HLA class I and class II types were obtained from metadata supplied by the sample provider rather than from assay-based typing. Broad study findings and their caveats: The quantity of clinical and demographic metadata differed by source and by participant and was supplied without curation.

According to the germline V gene, CDR1 reads SGHRS and CDR2 reads YFSETQ. At the junction V is shortened by 2 bases and J by 5 bases; bases outside the gene matches: 6. The CDR3 runs 15 residues from the cysteine to the phenylalanine. The sequence is cut down to CDR3 DNA, 45 bases in frame from base 1. TCRbeta CDR3 regions were amplified from genomic DNA by means of the immunoSEQ Assay, a bias-controlled multiplex PCR. On the authors' methods: The number of nucleated cells in each sample was estimated by amplification of reference gene primers within the assay. To quantify the absolute abundance of each unique TCRbeta CDR3 rearrangement, sequence reads were collapsed and filtered. Productive Simpson clonality was computed per sample as the square root of Simpson's diversity index over productive rearrangements. Entries here come from immuneACCESS through TCRdb and include only in-frame sequences with V and J called. Some clones fail to appear in such tables; in the studies checked, an unresolved V gene covers under half of the shortfall, and the cause of the remainder is unknown. The D gene and trimming were derived from the DNA, and the V and J assignments and clone size from that table. This sample holds 81,000 or so clones; roughly 90% were observed only once. The top ten clonotypes cover 9.5% to 15% of the sample.

On this clone itself: This clone's antigen is unknown. Base qualities are missing; no much larger clone stands one base away.

Collaborating institutions collected whole blood in K2EDTA tubes following their own protocols. For TCRbeta analysis, collaborator samples were shipped as frozen whole blood, as isolated PBMCs, or as DNA extracted from either sample type. The chain employs TRBV5-1 and TRBJ2-1; 8 bases in between match TRBD1. This TCR was recovered from a man in his sixties or seventies with active or convalescent COVID-19. Sequencing was performed on peripheral blood. The nucleotide sequence reads TGCGCCAGCAGCTTCCAGGGGGCGCTGGACAATGAGCAGTTCTTC. Its translation is CASSFQGALDNEQFF.